A single sample is the source of the 14 T cell receptor beta chains below, sequenced in a study of shared clonotypes between healthy human individuals (TCRdb year 2020). Library construction relied on the immunoSEQ multiplex PCR assay. What TCRdb holds here is the immuneACCESS table cut down to in-frame rearrangements. Part of the clones is not present; checked against another copy, under half of the missing clones reflect an unresolved V gene, and the others are unexplained. Counted in this sample were about 1.1 million clones; roughly 77% of them appeared once. The ten most abundant clones make up roughly 0.82% of the sample. The sample consisted of memory CD4+ T cells from PBMCs. The sample's cell subset or site label is to be understood as: CD45RA-negative fraction. These TCRs come from a man younger than 35 in good health. Some clones in this sample may be carry-over from other donors' samples.

The V call is TRBV5-1, the J call TRBJ2-3; TRBD2 matches at 10 bases. With 3 bases clipped from V and 5 bases from J, the junction kept 3 bases outside the gene matches. The CDR3 consists of 14 residues. CDR1 is SGHRS, CDR2 YFSETQ, per germline. CDR3 region: CASSSSGRGDTQYF. In DNA, the CDR3 is TGCGCCAGCAGCTCTAGCGGGAGAGGAGATACGCAGTATTTT.

For this clone: Other DNA sequences from this sample encode an identical CDR3 as well. This chain links TRBV28 with TRBJ2-3; 9 bases map to TRBD2. The J segment lost 6 bases and the V segment lost 1 base, leaving 2 bases of the junction unmatched. Germline V gene sequence: CDR1 MDHEN, CDR2 SYDVKM. This CDR3 region has 14 residues. The DNA of the CDR3 is TGTGCCAGCAGTTTATTGGCGGGAGGGGATACGCAGTATTTT. This codes for CASSLLAGGDTQYF.

The genes are TRBV19 and TRBJ1-3, with D unclear. The length of the CDR3 is 15 residues. V dropped 3 bases and J dropped 2 bases, with 11 bases sitting between them. Germline values: CDR1 LNHDA, CDR2 SQIVND (reference sequence). CDR3 nucleotides: TGTGCCAGTAGTATTTCGCGGGCCCCTGGAAACACCATATATTTT. It is translated as CASSISRAPGNTIYF.

The chain is built from TRBV7-2 and TRBJ2-5; D uncertain. Germline V gives CDR1 SGHTA, CDR2 FQGNSA. The CDR3 consists of 14 residues. Trimming removed 4 bases at V and 5 bases at J, with 14 bases between. CDR3 amino acids: CASSSGRSSETQYF. CDR3 nucleotide sequence: TGTGCCAGCAGCTCCGGGCGTTCTTCGGAGACCCAGTACTTC.

The chain employs TRBV28 and TRBJ2-3; weak D call: TRBD2 (5 bases). Between the trimmed V and J ends, which lost 3 bases and 0 bases, there was a span of 13 bases. Germline V gene sequence: CDR1 MDHEN, CDR2 SYDVKM. The CDR3 is 16 amino acids. CDR3 sequence: CASSFPRGGSTDTQYF. The CDR3 DNA sequence: TGTGCCAGCAGTTTCCCGAGAGGCGGGAGCACAGATACGCAGTATTTT. Supplemented by reference TRBV28 and TRBJ2-3, the full variable domain reads DVKVTQSSRYLVKRTGEKVFLECVQDMDHENMFWYRQDPGLGLRLIYFSYDVKMKEKGDIPEGYSVSREKKERFSLILESASTNQTSMYLCASSFPRGGSTDTQYFGPGTRLTVL.

CDR3 in DNA: TGTGCCAGTGGGACAAGTCCGGGAGGGCCAGGGGAGACCCAGTACTTC. This codes for CASGTSPGGPGETQYF. The genes are TRBV9 and TRBJ2-5; 8 bases map to TRBD2. The length of the CDR3 is 16 residues. The junction had 17 bases not matched to a gene; V was cut back by 8 bases and J by 5 bases. Germline CDR1 SGDLS, CDR2 YYNGEE.

J is TRBJ1-1 and V is TRBV28; TRBD1 might be the D (5 bases). Germline assignment: CDR1 MDHEN and CDR2 SYDVKM. V shed 2 bases and J shed 1 base, with 14 bases lying between them. The CDR3 is 16 amino acids. This CDR3 reads CASSLTHGGRNTEAFF. In nucleotides, the CDR3 is TGTGCCAGCAGTTTAACCCACGGGGGGAGGAACACTGAAGCTTTCTTT.

This rearrangement joins TRBV9 to TRBJ1-1; perhaps TRBD1 as D (6 bases). The ends were cut back, 3 bases at V and 10 bases at J, with 19 bases in the middle. Per germline, CDR1 SGDLS and CDR2 YYNGEE. This CDR3 has 14 amino acids. CDR3: CASSAPGTQRGAFF. For the CDR3, the DNA is TGTGCCAGCAGCGCCCCCGGGACACAAAGGGGAGCTTTCTTT.

The rearrangement joins TRBV11-2 to TRBJ2-5, with TRBD2 matching 10 bases. The trim removed 3 bases at V and 4 bases at J, leaving 8 bases unmatched. This CDR3 region has 16 residues. Germline V gene data show CDR1 as SGHAT and CDR2 as FQNNGV. CDR3 loop: CASSFSAGGPLETQYF. CDR3 in DNA: TGTGCCAGCAGCTTCTCAGCGGGAGGGCCCTTAGAGACCCAGTACTTC.

J is TRBJ2-5 and V is TRBV5-1; maybe TRBD1 (6 bases). The V gene lost 0 bases and the J gene lost 0 bases, with 15 bases spanning the gap. Germline V gene lookup returns CDR1 SGHRS and CDR2 YFSETQ. The CDR3 length is 17 residues. The CDR3 DNA reads TGCGCCAGCAGCTTGGGGGGGCAGATTATCAACCAAGAGACCCAGTACTTC. This codes for CASSLGGQIINQETQYF.

This clone occurred a few times. The V gene is TRBV27, the J gene TRBJ2-1; 9 nucleotides line up with TRBD2. The CDR3 runs to 16 residues. Trimming removed 4 bases from V and 2 bases from J; junction bases left unmatched: 6. The germline V gene encodes CDR1 MNHEY and CDR2 SMNVEV (reference sequence). Written as DNA, the CDR3 is TGTGCCAGCAGTTCCCTAGCGGGGACTACCTACAATGAGCAGTTCTTC. It yields the protein CASSSLAGTTYNEQFF.

The rearrangement uses TRBV11-2 and TRBJ1-1; weak D call: TRBD1 (6 bases). Trimming cost V 0 bases and J 6 bases, with 14 bases left between them. The CDR3 is made up of 15 amino acids. Germline CDR1 reads SGHAT; CDR2 reads FQNNGV. The CDR3 DNA is TGTGCCAGCAGCTTAGATAAGGGGGTGTGGGCTGAAGCTTTCTTT. Residues: CASSLDKGVWAEAFF.

This clone was observed a few times. This chain joins TRBV5-1 and TRBJ1-1; no clear D gene. Germline V CDR1 and CDR2: SGHRS, YFSETQ. CDR3 length: 12 amino acids. Trimming took off 6 bases at V and 1 base at J, with 7 bases between the two ends. This CDR3 is CASKEGNTEAFF. CDR3 nucleotides: TGCGCCAGCAAGGAGGGGAACACTGAAGCTTTCTTT. The full variable domain, its missing parts supplied by reference TRBV5-1 and TRBJ1-1, is KAGVTQTPRYLIKTRGQQVTLSCSPISGHRSVSWYQQTPGQGLQFLFEYFSETQRNKGNFPGRFSGRQFSNSRSEMNVSTLELGDSALYLCASKEGNTEAFFGQGTRLTVV.

This clone was seen more than once but under ten times. The same CDR3 arises from other DNA sequences in this sample as well. J is TRBJ1-2 and V is TRBV28; possible D gene TRBD1, 5 bases. Germline V lookup: CDR1 MDHEN, CDR2 SYDVKM. The V gene lost 3 bases and the J gene lost 2 bases, with 10 bases spanning the gap. The CDR3 is 14 amino acids. The CDR3 nucleotides read TGTGCCAGCAGTTTGGGGGGAATAAACTATGGCTACACCTTC. Encoded protein: CASSLGGINYGYTF.